This T cell receptor beta chain was recorded in a study of CD8 T cells in ankylosing spondylitis. Study conclusions and caveats: Enrichment of disease-linked clones was reportedly significant in matched ankylosing spondylitis synovial fluid. Disease-linked clones bore a CD8+ phenotype and were relatively rare in peripheral blood.

CDR3 size: 15 residues. Germline V lookup: CDR1 MGHRA, CDR2 YSYEKL. The J segment lost 3 bases and the V segment lost 5 bases, leaving 7 bases of the junction unmatched. TCR beta libraries were made by quantitative 5'-RACE with molecular barcodes. One entry per CDR3 protein, called by TCRdb with MiXCR from the 5' RACE reads. The sample has 150,000 to 200,000 distinct CDR3 sequences, 10% to 15% seen once. At least ten counts were recorded for this clonotype. What it recognizes is unknown. This clonotype originated in a female donor with ankylosing spondylitis or in good health (not recorded which). Source material: blood, either unsorted or a sorted T cell fraction (not recorded which). The rearrangement uses TRBV4-1 and TRBJ1-5, with 7 nucleotides matching TRBD1. CDR3 sequence (DNA): TGCGCCAGCAGCTCACCTGACAGGGCCAATCAGCCCCAGCATTTT. This encodes CASSSPDRANQPQHF.